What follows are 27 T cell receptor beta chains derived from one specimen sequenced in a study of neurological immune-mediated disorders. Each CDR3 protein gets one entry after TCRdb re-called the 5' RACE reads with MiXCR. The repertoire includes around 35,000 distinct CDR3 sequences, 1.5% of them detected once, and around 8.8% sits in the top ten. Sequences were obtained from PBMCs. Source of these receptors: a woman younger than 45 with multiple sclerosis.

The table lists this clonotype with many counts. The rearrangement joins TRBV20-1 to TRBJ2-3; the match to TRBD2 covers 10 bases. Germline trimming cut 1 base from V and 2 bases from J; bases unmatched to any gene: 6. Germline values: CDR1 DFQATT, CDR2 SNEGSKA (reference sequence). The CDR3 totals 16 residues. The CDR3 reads CSARAPSGGVTDTQYF. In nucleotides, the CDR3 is TGCAGTGCTAGAGCCCCTAGCGGGGGCGTCACAGATACGCAGTATTTT.

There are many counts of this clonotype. This CDR3 reads CASSLKATSRQETQYF. CDR3 sequence (DNA): TGCGCCAGCAGCTTAAAAGCGACTAGTCGACAAGAGACCCAGTACTTC. The gene calls are TRBV5-1 and TRBJ2-5; D is possibly TRBD2 (6 bases). Germline CDR1 and CDR2: SGHRS and YFSETQ. This CDR3 is built from 16 residues. Trimming stripped 2 bases from V and 2 bases from J, with 16 bases between.

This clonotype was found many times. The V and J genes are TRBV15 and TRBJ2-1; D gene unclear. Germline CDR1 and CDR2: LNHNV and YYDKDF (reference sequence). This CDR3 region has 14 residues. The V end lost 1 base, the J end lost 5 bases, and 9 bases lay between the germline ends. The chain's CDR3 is CATSRAERNNEQFF. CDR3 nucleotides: TGTGCCACCAGCAGAGCTGAGCGAAACAATGAGCAGTTCTTC. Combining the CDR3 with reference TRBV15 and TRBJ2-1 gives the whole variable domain DAMVIQNPRYQVTQFGKPVTLSCSQTLNHNVMYWYQQKSSQAPKLLFHYYDKDFNNEADTPDNFQSRRPNTSFCFLDIRSPGLGDTAMYLCATSRAERNNEQFFGPGTRLTVL.

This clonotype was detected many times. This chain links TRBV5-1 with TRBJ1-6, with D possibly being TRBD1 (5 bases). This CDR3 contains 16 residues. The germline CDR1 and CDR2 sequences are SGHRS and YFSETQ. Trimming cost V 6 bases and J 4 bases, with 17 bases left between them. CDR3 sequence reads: CASTPWGRFYNSPLHF. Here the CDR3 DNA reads TGCGCCAGCACCCCGTGGGGCCGATTTTATAATTCACCCCTCCACTTT.

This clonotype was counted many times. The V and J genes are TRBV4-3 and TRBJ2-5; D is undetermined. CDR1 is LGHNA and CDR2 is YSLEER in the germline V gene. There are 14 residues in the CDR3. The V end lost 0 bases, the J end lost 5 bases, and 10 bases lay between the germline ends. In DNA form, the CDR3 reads TGCGCCAGCAGCCAAGATGCTGGGTGGGAGACCCAGTACTTC. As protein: CASSQDAGWETQYF.

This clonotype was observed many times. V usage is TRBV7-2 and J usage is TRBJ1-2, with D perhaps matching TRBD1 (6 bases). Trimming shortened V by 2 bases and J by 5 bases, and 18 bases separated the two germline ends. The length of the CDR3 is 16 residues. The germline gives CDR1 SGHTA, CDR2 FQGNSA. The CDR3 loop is CASSLSPGANSYGYTF. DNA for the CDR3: TGTGCCAGCAGCTTAAGCCCGGGGGCCAACTCATATGGCTACACCTTC.

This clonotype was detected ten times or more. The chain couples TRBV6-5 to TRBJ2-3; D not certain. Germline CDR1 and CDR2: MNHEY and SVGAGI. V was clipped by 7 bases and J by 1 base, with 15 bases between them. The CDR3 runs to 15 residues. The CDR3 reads CASTKRNSRTDTQYF. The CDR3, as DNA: TGTGCCAGCACTAAGAGGAACAGCCGCACAGATACGCAGTATTTT.

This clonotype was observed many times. The CDR3: CASSAWDTEYTEAFF. CDR3 DNA: TGTGCCAGCAGTGCCTGGGACACTGAATACACTGAAGCTTTCTTT. The chain employs TRBV25-1 and TRBJ1-1, with D tentatively TRBD1 (6 bases). With 4 bases removed from V and 3 bases from J, the gap between germline ends came to 15 bases. This CDR3 is built from 15 residues. Germline-derived CDR1 and CDR2 are MGHDK and SYGVNS. The full variable domain, in which reference TRBV25-1 and TRBJ1-1 provide the parts outside the CDR3, is EADIYQTPRYLVIGTGKKITLECSQTMGHDKMYWYQQDPGMELHLIHYSYGVNSTEKGDLSSESTVSRIRTEHFPLTLESARPSHTSQYLCASSAWDTEYTEAFFGQGTRLTVV.

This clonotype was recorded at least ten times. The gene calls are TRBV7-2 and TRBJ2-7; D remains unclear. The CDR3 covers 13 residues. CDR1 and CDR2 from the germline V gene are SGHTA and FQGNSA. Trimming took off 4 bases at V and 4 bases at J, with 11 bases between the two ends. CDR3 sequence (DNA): TGTGCCAGCAGCTCCCAAGGCGCATACGAGCAGTACTTC. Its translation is CASSSQGAYEQYF.

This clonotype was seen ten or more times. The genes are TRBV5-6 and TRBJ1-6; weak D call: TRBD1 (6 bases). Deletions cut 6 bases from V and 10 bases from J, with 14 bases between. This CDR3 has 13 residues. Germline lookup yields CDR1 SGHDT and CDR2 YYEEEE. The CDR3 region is CASKLERGSPLHF. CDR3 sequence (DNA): TGTGCCAGCAAATTGGAAAGGGGGTCACCCCTCCACTTT.

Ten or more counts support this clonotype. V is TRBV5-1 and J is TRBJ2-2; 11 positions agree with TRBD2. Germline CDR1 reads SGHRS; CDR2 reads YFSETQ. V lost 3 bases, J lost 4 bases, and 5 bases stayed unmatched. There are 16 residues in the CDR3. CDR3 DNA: TGCGCCAGCAGCTCAGGGACTAGCGGTGCCACCGGGGAGCTGTTTTTT. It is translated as CASSSGTSGATGELFF. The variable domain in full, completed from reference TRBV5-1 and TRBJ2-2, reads KAGVTQTPRYLIKTRGQQVTLSCSPISGHRSVSWYQQTPGQGLQFLFEYFSETQRNKGNFPGRFSGRQFSNSRSEMNVSTLELGDSALYLCASSSGTSGATGELFFGEGSRLTVL.

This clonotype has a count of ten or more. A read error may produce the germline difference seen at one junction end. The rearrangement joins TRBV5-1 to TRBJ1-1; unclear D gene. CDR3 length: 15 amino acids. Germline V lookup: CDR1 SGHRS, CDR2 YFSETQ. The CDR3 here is CASTLSGEGNTEAFF. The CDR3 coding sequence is TGCGCCAGCACCTTGTCCGGGGAGGGGAACACTGAAGCTTTCTTT.

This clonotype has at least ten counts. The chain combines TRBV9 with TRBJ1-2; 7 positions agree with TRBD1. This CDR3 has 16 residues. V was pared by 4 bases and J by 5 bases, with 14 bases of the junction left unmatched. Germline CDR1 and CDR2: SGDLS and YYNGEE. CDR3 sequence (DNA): TGTGCCAGCAGCAAAACCTGGGACAGTACGCTTTATGGCTACACCTTC. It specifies CASSKTWDSTLYGYTF.

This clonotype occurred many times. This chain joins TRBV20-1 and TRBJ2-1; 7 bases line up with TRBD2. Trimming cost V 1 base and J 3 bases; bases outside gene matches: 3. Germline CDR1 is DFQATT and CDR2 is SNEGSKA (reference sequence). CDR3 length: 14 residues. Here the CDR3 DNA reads TGCAGTGCTAGAGCCGGGGGGTACTACAATGAGCAGTTCTTC. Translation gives CSARAGGYYNEQFF.

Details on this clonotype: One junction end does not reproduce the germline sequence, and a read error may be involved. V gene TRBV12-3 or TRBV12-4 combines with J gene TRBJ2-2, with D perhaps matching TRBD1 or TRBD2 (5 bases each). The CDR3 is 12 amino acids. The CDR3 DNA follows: TGTGCCAGCAGTCCAGCCGCCGGGGCGCTGTTTTTT. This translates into CASSPAAGALFF.

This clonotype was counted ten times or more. The CDR3 sequence: CASSRVGSGNTIYF. The CDR3 DNA reads TGTGCCAGCAGCCGTGTAGGATCTGGAAACACCATATATTTT. V is TRBV7-6 and J is TRBJ1-3; no definite D call. V was shortened by 5 bases and J by 1 base, with 9 bases between the two germline ends. The CDR3 runs to 14 residues. Germline CDR1 SGHVS, CDR2 FNYEAQ.

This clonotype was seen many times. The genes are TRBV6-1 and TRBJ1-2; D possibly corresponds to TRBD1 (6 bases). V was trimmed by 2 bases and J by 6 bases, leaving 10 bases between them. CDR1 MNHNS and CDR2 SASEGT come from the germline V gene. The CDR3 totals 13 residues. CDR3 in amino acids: CASSEQGIDGYTF. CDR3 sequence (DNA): TGTGCCAGCAGTGAACAGGGGATTGATGGCTACACCTTC.

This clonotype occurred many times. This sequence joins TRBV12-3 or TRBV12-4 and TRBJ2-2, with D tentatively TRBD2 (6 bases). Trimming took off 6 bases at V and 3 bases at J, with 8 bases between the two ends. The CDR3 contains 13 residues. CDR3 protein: CASSRRDTGELFF. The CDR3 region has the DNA TGTGCCAGCAGCAGGAGGGACACCGGGGAGCTGTTTTTT.

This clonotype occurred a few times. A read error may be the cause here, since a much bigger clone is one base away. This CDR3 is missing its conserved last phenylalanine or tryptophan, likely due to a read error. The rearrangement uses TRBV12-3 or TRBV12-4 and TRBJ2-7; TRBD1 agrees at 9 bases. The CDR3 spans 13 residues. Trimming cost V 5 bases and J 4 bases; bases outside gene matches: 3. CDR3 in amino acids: CASSLGQGYEQYC. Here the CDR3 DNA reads TGTGCCAGCAGTCTTGGACAGGGGTACGAGCAGTACTGC.

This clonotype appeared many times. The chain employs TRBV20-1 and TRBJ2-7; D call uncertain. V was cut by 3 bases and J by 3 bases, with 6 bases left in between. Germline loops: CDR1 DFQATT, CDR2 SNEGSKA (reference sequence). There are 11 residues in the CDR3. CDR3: CSASPLYEQYF. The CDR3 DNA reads TGCAGTGCTAGCCCCCTCTACGAGCAGTACTTC.

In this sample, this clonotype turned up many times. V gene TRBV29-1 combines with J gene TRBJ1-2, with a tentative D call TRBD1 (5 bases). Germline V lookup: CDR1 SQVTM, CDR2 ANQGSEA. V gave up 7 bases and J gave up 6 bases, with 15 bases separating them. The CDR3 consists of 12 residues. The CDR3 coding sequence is TGCAGCGCCGATGCGGGGGGAAATGGCTACACCTTC. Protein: CSADAGGNGYTF.

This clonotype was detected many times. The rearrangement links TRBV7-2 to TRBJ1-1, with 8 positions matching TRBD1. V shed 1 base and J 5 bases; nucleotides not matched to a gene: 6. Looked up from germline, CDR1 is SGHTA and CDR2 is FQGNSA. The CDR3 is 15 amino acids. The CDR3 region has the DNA TGTGCCAGCAGCTTAGAGGCTACAGGGGGGACTGAAGCTTTCTTT. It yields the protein CASSLEATGGTEAFF.

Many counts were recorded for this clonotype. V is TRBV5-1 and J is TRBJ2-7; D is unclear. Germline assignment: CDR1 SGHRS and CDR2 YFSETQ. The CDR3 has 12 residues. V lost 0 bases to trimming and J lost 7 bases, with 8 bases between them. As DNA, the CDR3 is TGCGCCAGCAGCTTGGGACGAAGTGAGCAGTACTTC. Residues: CASSLGRSEQYF.

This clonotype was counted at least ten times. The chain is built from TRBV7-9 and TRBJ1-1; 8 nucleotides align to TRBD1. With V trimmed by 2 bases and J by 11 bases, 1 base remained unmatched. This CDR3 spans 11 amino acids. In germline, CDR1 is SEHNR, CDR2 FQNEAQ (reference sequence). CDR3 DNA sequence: TGTGCCAGCAGCTTACACAGGGGGGCTTTCTTT. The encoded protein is CASSLHRGAFF.

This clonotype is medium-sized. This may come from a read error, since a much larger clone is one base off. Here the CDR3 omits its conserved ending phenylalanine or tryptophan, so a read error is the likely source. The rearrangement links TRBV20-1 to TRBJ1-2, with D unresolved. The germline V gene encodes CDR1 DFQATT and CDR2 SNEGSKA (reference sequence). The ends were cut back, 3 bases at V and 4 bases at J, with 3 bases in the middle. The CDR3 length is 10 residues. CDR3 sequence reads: CSASPYGYTV. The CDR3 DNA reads TGCAGTGCTAGCCCCTATGGCTACACCGTC.

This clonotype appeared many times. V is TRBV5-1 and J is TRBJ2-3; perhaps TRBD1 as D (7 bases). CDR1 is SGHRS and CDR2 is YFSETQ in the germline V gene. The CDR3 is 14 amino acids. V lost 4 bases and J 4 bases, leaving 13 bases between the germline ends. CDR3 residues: CASSAGGGADTQYF. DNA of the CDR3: TGCGCCAGCAGCGCCGGAGGGGGCGCAGATACGCAGTATTTT.

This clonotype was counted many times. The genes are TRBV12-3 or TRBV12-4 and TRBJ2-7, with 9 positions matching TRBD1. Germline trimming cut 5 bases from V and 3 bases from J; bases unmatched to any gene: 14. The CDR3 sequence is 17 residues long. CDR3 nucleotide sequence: TGTGCCAGCAGTCCTCACGGGACAGGGTCAAAGGGCTACGAGCAGTACTTC. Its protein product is CASSPHGTGSKGYEQYF.